This T cell receptor (beta chain) was captured in a study of regulatory T cells in long-lasting Graves disease. As for the study in general: Antithyroid drug use was under 3 months in newly diagnosed Graves' patients.

Arm-PCR with iRepertoire HTBI primers amplified the CDR3 regions for these TCR beta libraries. TCRdb re-called the multiplex PCR reads with MiXCR, one entry per CDR3 protein. This sample has 350,000 to 500,000 distinct CDR3 sequences, with about 15% found just once. This clonotype was counted ten times or more. Its antigen remains unknown. V was trimmed by 0 bases and J by 4 bases, leaving 12 bases between them. This CDR3 region has 14 residues. CDR1 is GTSNPN and CDR2 is SVGIG in the germline V gene (reference sequence). General study findings and limits: Clonotypes that were public and shared totalled 2,500 to 3,500 in persistent patients versus 750 to 1,000 in new patients.

Time point indicated: newly diagnosed GD, antithyroid drugs for less than 3 months. Generation of the TCR library employed RNA extracted from PBMCs. These same records also appear under a second study, on T cells in Graves' hyperthyroidism and ophthalmopathy. That source adds: Carried out on the TCR CDR3, a first-round RT-PCR used the HTBI primer set.

Sample: peripheral blood mononuclear cells (PBMCs), taken at new diagnosis, from a patient treated with antithyroid drugs. The chain combines TRBV30 with TRBJ1-1; tentative D call: TRBD1 (6 bases). The source is a woman between 45 and 65 years old with Graves disease. CDR3 loop: CAWSVSGAVTEAFF. The CDR3 region has the DNA TGTGCCTGGAGTGTTTCAGGGGCTGTCACTGAAGCTTTCTTT. The full variable domain, completed using reference TRBV30 and TRBJ1-1, is SQTIHQWPATLVQPVGSPLSLECTVEGTSNPNLYWYRQAAGRGLQLLFYSVGIGQISSEVPQNLSASRPQDRQFILSSKKLLLSDSGFYLCAWSVSGAVTEAFFGQGTRLTVV.